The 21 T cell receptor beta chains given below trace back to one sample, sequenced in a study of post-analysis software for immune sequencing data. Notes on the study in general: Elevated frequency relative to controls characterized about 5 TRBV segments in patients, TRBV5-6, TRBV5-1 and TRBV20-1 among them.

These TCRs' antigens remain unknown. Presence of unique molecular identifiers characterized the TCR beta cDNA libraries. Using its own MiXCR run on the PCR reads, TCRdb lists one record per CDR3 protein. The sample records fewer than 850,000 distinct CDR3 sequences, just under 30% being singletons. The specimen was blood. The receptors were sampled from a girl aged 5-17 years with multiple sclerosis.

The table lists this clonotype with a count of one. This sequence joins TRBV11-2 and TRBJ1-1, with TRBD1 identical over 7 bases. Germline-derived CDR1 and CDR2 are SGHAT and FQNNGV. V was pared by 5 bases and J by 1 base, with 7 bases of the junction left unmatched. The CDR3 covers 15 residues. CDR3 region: CASSQGGRRNTEAFF. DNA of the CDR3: TGTGCCAGCAGCCAGGGGGGTAGGCGGAACACTGAAGCTTTCTTT.

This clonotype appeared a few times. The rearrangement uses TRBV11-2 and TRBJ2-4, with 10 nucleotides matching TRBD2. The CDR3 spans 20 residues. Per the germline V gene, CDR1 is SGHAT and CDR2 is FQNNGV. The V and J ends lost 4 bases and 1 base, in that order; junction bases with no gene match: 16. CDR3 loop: CASSSPRTSGRPLAKNIQYF. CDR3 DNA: TGTGCCAGCAGCTCCCCACGGACTAGCGGTCGACCTTTGGCCAAAAACATTCAGTACTTC.

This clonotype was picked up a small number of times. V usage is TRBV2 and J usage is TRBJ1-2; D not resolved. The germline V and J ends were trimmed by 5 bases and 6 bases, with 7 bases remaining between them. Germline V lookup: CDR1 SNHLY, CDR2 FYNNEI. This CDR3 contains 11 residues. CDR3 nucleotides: TGTGCCAGCAGTCGAACAGATGGCTACACCTTC. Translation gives CASSRTDGYTF. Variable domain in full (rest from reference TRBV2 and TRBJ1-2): EPEVTQTPSHQVTQMGQEVILRCVPISNHLYFYWYRQILGQKVEFLVSFYNNEISEKSEIFDDQFSVERPDGSNFTLKIRSTKLEDSAMYFCASSRTDGYTFGSGTRLTVV.

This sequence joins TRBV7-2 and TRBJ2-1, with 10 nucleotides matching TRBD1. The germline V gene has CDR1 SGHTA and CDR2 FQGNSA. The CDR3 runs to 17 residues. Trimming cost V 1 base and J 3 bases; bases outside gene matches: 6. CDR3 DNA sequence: TGTGCCAGCAGCTTAGTCCCGACAGGGGGCATCTACAATGAGCAGTTCTTC. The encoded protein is CASSLVPTGGIYNEQFF.

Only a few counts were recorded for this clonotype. In DNA form, the CDR3 reads TGCAGTGCTGGGGACAGGGGTGCAGATACGCAGTATTTT. Translation: CSAGDRGADTQYF. The rearrangement links TRBV20-1 to TRBJ2-3; 10 bases line up with TRBD1. The CDR3 extends over 13 amino acids. V gave up 5 bases and J gave up 4 bases; unmatched junction bases: 3. Per germline, CDR1 DFQATT and CDR2 SNEGSKA (reference sequence).

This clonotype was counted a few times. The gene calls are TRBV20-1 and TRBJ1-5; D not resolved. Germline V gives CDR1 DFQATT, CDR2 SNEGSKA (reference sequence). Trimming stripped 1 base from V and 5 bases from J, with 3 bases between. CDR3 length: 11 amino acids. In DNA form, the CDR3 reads TGCAGTGCTAGAGCCGATCAGCCCCAGCATTTT. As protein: CSARADQPQHF.

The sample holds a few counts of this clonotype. CDR3 DNA: TGTGCCAGCAGCTCGCGGAGGACCCCTGTGGAAGGGGAGACCCAGTACTTC. Its translation: CASSSRRTPVEGETQYF. The chain links TRBV7-8 to TRBJ2-5; maybe TRBD2 (5 bases). This CDR3 is 17 amino acids long. V lost 4 bases and J 5 bases, leaving 23 bases between the germline ends. Germline assignment: CDR1 SGHVS and CDR2 FQNEAQ.

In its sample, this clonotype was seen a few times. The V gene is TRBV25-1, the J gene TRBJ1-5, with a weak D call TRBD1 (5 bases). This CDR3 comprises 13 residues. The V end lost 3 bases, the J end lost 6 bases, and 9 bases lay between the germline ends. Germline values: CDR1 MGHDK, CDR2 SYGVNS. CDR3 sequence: CASSERGGQPQHF. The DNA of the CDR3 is TGTGCCAGCAGTGAGAGGGGTGGTCAGCCCCAGCATTTT.

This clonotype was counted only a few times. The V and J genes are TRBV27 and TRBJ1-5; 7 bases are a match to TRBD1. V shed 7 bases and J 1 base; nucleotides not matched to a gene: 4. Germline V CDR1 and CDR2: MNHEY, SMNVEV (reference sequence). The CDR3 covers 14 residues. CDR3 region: CASTDRESNQPQHF. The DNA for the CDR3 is TGTGCCAGCACCGACAGGGAGAGCAATCAGCCCCAGCATTTT.

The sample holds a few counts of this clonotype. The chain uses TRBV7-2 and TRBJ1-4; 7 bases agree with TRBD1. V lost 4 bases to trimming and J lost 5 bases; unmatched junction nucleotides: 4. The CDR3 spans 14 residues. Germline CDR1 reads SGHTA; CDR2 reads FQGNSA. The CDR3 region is CASSWSRGNEKLFF. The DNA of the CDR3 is TGTGCCAGCAGCTGGTCCAGGGGGAATGAAAAACTGTTTTTT. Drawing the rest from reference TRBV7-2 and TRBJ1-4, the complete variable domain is GAGVSQSPSNKVTEKGKDVELRCDPISGHTALYWYRQSLGQGLEFLIYFQGNSAPDKSGLPSDRFSAERTGGSVSTLTIQRTQQEDSAVYLCASSWSRGNEKLFFGSGTQLSVL.

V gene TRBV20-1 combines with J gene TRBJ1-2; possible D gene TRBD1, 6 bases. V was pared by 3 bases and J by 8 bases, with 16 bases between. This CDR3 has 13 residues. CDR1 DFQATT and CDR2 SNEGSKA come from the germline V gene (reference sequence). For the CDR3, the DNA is TGCAGTGCTAGTGATCGGGGGGCACTCGGCTACACCTTC. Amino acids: CSASDRGALGYTF.

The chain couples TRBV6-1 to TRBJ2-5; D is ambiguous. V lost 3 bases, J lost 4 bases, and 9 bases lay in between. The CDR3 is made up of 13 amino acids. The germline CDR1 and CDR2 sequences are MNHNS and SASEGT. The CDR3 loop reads CASSEASRETQYF. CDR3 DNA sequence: TGTGCCAGCAGTGAGGCCTCACGAGAGACCCAGTACTTC.

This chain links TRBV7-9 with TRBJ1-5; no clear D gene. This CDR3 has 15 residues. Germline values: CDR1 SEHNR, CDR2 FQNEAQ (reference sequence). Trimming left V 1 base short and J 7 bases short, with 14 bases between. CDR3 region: CASSLGFGREQPQHF. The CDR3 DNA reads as TGTGCCAGCAGCTTAGGTTTCGGGAGGGAGCAGCCCCAGCATTTT.

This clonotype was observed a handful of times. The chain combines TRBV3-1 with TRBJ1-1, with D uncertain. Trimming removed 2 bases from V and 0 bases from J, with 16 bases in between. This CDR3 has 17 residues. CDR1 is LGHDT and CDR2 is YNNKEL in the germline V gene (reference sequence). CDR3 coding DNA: TGTGCCAGCAGCCAAACAACTCGAACGGGATTGAACACTGAAGCTTTCTTT. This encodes CASSQTTRTGLNTEAFF.

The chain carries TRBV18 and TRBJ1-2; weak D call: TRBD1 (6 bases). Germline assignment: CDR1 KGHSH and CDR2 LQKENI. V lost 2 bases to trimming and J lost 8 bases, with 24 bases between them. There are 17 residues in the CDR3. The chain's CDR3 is CASSPSGQKGPRRGYTF. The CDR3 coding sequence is TGTGCCAGCTCACCATCCGGACAGAAGGGGCCGCGGAGAGGCTACACCTTC.

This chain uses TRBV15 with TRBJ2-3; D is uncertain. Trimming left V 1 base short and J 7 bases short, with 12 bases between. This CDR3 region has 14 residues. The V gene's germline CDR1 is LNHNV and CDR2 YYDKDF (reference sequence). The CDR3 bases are TGTGCCACCAGCAGAGTGGTGGCCAACAATACGCAGTATTTT. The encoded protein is CATSRVVANNTQYF.

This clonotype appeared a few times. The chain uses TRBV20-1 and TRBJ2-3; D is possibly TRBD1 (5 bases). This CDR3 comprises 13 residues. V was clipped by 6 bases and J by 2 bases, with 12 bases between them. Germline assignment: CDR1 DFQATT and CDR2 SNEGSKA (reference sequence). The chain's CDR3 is CSAPRGVTDTQYF. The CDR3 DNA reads TGCAGTGCCCCAAGGGGCGTCACAGATACGCAGTATTTT.

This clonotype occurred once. Written as DNA, the CDR3 is TGCAGCGTTCTGGGGTCGACAGGGGCAGATACGCAGTATTTT. This codes for CSVLGSTGADTQYF. This chain connects TRBV29-1 to TRBJ2-3, with 8 bases lining up with TRBD1. The germline gives CDR1 SQVTM, CDR2 ANQGSEA. The V segment lost 5 bases and the J segment 4 bases; nucleotides outside the gene matches: 8. The CDR3 loop spans 14 amino acids.

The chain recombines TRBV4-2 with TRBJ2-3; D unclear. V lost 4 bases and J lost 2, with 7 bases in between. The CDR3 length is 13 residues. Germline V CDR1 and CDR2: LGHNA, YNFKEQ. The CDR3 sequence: CASSPTYTDTQYF. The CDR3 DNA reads TGTGCCAGCAGCCCTACGTACACAGATACGCAGTATTTT.

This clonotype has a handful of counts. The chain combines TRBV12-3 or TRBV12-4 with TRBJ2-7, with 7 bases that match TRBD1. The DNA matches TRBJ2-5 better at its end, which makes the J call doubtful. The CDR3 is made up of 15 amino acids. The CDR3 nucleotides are TGTGCCAGCAGTTGGCCACAGGGGTCAGGGGAGACCCAGTACTTC. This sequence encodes CASSWPQGSGETQYF.

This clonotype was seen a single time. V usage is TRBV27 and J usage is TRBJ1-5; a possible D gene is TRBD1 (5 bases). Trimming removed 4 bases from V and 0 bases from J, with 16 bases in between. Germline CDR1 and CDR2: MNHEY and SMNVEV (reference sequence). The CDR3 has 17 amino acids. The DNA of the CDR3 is TGTGCCAGCAGTTCAGGGCCAACTCCTTATAGCAATCAGCCCCAGCATTTT. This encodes CASSSGPTPYSNQPQHF.